This T cell receptor (beta chain) came from a study of regulatory T cells in long-lasting Graves disease. Noted time point: newly diagnosed GD, antithyroid drugs for less than 3 months. The TCR library was made from RNA that had been extracted from PBMCs in TRIzol. Patients of an endocrinology department in Xi'an, China, were included. CDR1 is MGHDK and CDR2 is SYGVNS in the germline V gene. The CDR3 is 15 residues long. The V end lost 3 bases, the J end lost 5 bases, and 14 bases lay between the germline ends. Through Arm-PCR of CDR3 regions and iRepertoire HTBI primers, TCR beta libraries were built. A single record per CDR3 protein comes from TCRdb applying MiXCR to the multiplex PCR reads. The sample includes 250,000 or so distinct CDR3 sequences, around 20% of them seen just once. The study, taken as a whole, reports: Newly diagnosed Graves' patients had higher TCR diversity than persistent ones.

This clonotype was counted many times. Its target is not known. The V call is TRBV25-1, the J call TRBJ2-1; D not certain. The sequencing here drew on peripheral blood mononuclear cells (PBMCs), taken at new diagnosis, from a patient treated with antithyroid drugs. This clonotype was obtained from a female donor with Graves disease. The CDR3 reads CASSEVASWDNEQFF. In DNA form, the CDR3 reads TGTGCCAGCAGTGAGGTGGCCTCGTGGGACAATGAGCAGTTCTTC.